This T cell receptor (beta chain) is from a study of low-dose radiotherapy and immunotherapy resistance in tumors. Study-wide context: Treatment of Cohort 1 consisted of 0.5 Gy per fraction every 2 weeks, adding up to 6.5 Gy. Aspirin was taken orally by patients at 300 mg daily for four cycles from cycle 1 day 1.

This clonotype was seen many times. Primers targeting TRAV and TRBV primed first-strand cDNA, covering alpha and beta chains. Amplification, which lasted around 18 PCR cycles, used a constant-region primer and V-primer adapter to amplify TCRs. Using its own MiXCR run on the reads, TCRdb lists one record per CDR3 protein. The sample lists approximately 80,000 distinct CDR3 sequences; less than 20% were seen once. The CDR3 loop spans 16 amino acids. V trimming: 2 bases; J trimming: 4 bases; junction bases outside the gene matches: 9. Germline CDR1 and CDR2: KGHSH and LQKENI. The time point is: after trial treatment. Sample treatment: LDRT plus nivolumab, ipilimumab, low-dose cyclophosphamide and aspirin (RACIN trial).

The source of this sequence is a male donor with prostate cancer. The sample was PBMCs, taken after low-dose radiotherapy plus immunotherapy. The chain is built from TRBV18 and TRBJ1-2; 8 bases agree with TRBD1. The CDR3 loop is CASSPDRDRFLYGYTF. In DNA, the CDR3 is TGTGCCAGCTCACCAGACCGGGACAGGTTCCTCTATGGCTACACCTTC.